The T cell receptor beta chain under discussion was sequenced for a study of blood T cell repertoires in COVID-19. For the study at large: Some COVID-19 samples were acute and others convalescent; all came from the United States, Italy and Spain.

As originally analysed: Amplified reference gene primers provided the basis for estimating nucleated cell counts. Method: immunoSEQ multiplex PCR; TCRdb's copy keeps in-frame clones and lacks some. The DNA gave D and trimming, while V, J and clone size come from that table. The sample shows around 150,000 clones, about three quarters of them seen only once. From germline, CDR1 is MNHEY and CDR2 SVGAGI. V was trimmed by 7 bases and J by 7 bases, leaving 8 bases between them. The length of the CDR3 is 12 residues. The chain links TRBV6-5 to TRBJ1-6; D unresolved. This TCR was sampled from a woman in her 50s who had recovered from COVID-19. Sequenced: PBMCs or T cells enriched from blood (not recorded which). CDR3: CASKAGNSPLHF. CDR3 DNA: TGTGCCAGCAAGGCCGGGAATTCACCCCTCCACTTT.